This T cell receptor (beta chain) was found in a study of T cell repertoires in cytomegalovirus infection. Study-level findings and limits: Ex vivo, HLA-C-restricted CMV-specific TCR beta clonotypes prevailed over the rest of the response.

The germline V and J ends were trimmed by 2 bases and 7 bases, with 9 bases remaining between them. The CDR3 runs 12 residues. This clonotype was counted only a few times. Its antigen remains unidentified. TCRdb redid the calling of the reads with MiXCR, one entry per CDR3 protein. The sample lists roughly 500,000 distinct CDR3 sequences; around 35% were seen once. Sequences were derived from cultured PBMCs, sampled from culture after CMV antigen stimulation. This chain links TRBV12-3 or TRBV12-4 with TRBJ2-7; tentative D call: TRBD1 (5 bases). This sequence originates from a human donor in good health (CMV status not recorded). Some clones in this sample may be carry-over from other donors' samples. The CDR3 nucleotides are TGTGCCAGCAGTTTAAGTAGGGGTGAGCAGTACTTC. Translating it yields CASSLSRGEQYF.